The 14 T cell receptor beta chains below come from one sample, sequenced in a study of T cells in Graves' hyperthyroidism and ophthalmopathy. RNA transcripts served as the template for amplifying TCR beta CDR3 regions. An initial round of RT-PCR targeting the TCR CDR3 relied on the HTBI primer set. TCRdb used MiXCR to reprocess the multiplex PCR reads, holding one entry per CDR3 protein. The sample yields fewer than 550,000 distinct CDR3 sequences, around 14% seen once. The specimen sequenced was blood. The source of these receptors is a woman aged 18-29 years with Graves' hyperthyroidism.

This clonotype came up a few times. The chain combines TRBV19 with TRBJ2-1; 11 bases are shared with TRBD2. This CDR3 region has 16 residues. The V gene's germline CDR1 is LNHDA and CDR2 SQIVND (reference sequence). Losses at the gene ends were 7 bases for V and 4 bases for J; bases not matched to a gene: 9. The CDR3 DNA follows: TGTGCCAGTAATAGCGGGAGGGCCCAGGATTACAATGAGCAGTTCTTC. The encoded protein is CASNSGRAQDYNEQFF.

The chain carries TRBV3-1 and TRBJ1-2, with D hard to call. Germline V gene lookup returns CDR1 LGHDT and CDR2 YNNKEL (reference sequence). This CDR3 is built from 14 residues. The V end lost 4 bases, the J end lost 7 bases, and 16 bases lay between the germline ends. The CDR3 spells CASSPRSLAGGYTF. In DNA form, the CDR3 reads TGTGCCAGCAGCCCTAGGAGCTTGGCAGGTGGCTACACCTTC.

This sequence joins TRBV4-1 and TRBJ1-3, with 9 nucleotides matching TRBD1. This CDR3 comprises 20 residues. Trimming cost V 3 bases and J 0 bases; bases outside gene matches: 15. CDR1 and CDR2 from the germline V gene are MGHRA and YSYEKL. The CDR3 region is CASSQGGTGLFSSSGNTIYF. In DNA form, the CDR3 reads TGCGCCAGCAGCCAGGGCGGGACAGGGCTCTTTAGTAGCTCTGGAAACACCATATATTTT.

CDR3 sequence reads: CATSEAGSDTEAFF. The CDR3 region has the DNA TGTGCCACCAGTGAGGCAGGGAGCGACACTGAAGCTTTCTTT. The genes are TRBV24-1 and TRBJ1-1, with TRBD1 as a possible D gene (5 bases). The CDR3 has 14 residues. Per the germline V gene, CDR1 is KGHDR and CDR2 is SFDVKD. V was cut by 4 bases and J by 3 bases, with 11 bases left in between.

This clonotype was detected many times. The DNA for the CDR3 is TGTGCCAGCAGCCGCCGGCTAGCGGGAGGGGACGAGCAGTTCTTC. Translating gives CASSRRLAGGDEQFF. The genes are TRBV11-3 and TRBJ2-1, with TRBD2 matching over 12 bases. The length of the CDR3 is 15 residues. Per germline, CDR1 SGHNT and CDR2 YENEEA. The V gene end was trimmed by 5 bases and the J gene end by 10 bases; junction bases not matched to a gene: 9. The full variable domain, its missing parts supplied by reference TRBV11-3 and TRBJ2-1, is EAGVVQSPRYKIIEKKQPVAFWCNPISGHNTLYWYLQNLGQGPELLIRYENEEAVDDSQLPKDRFSAERLKGVDSTLKIQPAELGDSAVYLCASSRRLAGGDEQFFGPGTRLTVL.

The sample holds many counts of this clonotype. This sequence joins TRBV11-1 and TRBJ2-1; TRBD1 aligns across 11 bases. CDR3 length: 17 residues. V shed 1 base, J shed 3 bases, and the junction held 5 bases outside the gene matches. Germline V gene sequence: CDR1 SGHAT, CDR2 FQDESV (reference sequence). CDR3 nucleotides: TGTGCCAGCAGCTTAGGGGCCGGGACAGGGGGCTACAATGAGCAGTTCTTC. As protein: CASSLGAGTGGYNEQFF.

This clonotype was seen many times. The chain couples TRBV30 to TRBJ1-6, with D possibly TRBD1 on 5 matching bases. This CDR3 has 15 residues. V lost 5 bases and J lost 1, with 12 bases in between. Germline V lookup: CDR1 GTSNPN, CDR2 SVGIG (reference sequence). CDR3 sequence: CAWRDRGSYNSPLHF. The CDR3 coding sequence is TGTGCCTGGCGGGACCGGGGGTCCTATAATTCACCCCTCCACTTT.

This clonotype showed up many times. The chain links TRBV11-2 to TRBJ1-2, with a tentative D call TRBD1 (6 bases). The CDR3 totals 16 residues. Germline V gene data show CDR1 as SGHAT and CDR2 as FQNNGV. V was pared by 1 base and J by 3 bases, with 15 bases between. CDR3 amino acids: CASSLGSWTAYYGYTF. The CDR3 DNA follows: TGTGCCAGCAGCTTAGGCTCGTGGACAGCGTACTATGGCTACACCTTC. Together with reference TRBV11-2 and TRBJ1-2, the CDR3 gives the full variable domain: EAGVAQSPRYKIIEKRQSVAFWCNPISGHATLYWYQQILGQGPKLLIQFQNNGVVDDSQLPKDRFSAERLKGVDSTLKIQPAKLEDSAVYLCASSLGSWTAYYGYTFGSGTRLTVV.

Many counts were recorded for this clonotype. This chain connects TRBV30 to TRBJ2-7; no clear D gene. Per germline, CDR1 GTSNPN and CDR2 SVGIG (reference sequence). V lost 0 bases to trimming and J lost 5 bases, with 8 bases between them. This CDR3 has 12 residues. The CDR3 here is CAWSVAFNEQYF. DNA for the CDR3: TGTGCCTGGAGTGTAGCTTTCAACGAGCAGTACTTC.

This clonotype appeared a few times. A much larger clone sits a single nucleotide away, making a read error possible. The chain has TRBV12-3 or TRBV12-4 and TRBJ1-5; D perhaps matches TRBD1 (6 bases). Trimming left V 6 bases short and J 6 bases short, with 15 bases between. This CDR3 spans 14 amino acids. This CDR3 reads CASREGGIGQPQHF. The CDR3 nucleotides are TGTGCCAGCAGGGAAGGGGGTATAGGTCAGCCCCAGCATTTT.

This clonotype was seen ten or more times. The rearrangement uses TRBV5-1 and TRBJ2-3; D is ambiguous. The CDR3 consists of 16 residues. Germline CDR1 is SGHRS and CDR2 is YFSETQ. Trimming removed 1 base from V and 0 bases from J, with 12 bases in between. The CDR3 DNA reads TGCGCCAGCAGCTTGTTAGACGCCTCTAGCACAGATACGCAGTATTTT. It is translated as CASSLLDASSTDTQYF.

The chain links TRBV5-5 to TRBJ1-2; D unclear. Trimming pared 0 bases from V and 8 bases from J, leaving 17 bases between. CDR3 length equals 15 residues. Germline-derived CDR1 and CDR2 are SGHKS and YYEKEE (reference sequence). The CDR3 sequence is CASSLVVGGGLGYTF. DNA for the CDR3: TGTGCCAGCAGCTTGGTGGTGGGAGGTGGACTCGGCTACACCTTC.

This clonotype was detected many times. This chain joins TRBV28 and TRBJ2-3, with a weak D call TRBD2 (7 bases). Trimming stripped 4 bases from V and 5 bases from J, with 16 bases between. Germline V gene sequence: CDR1 MDHEN, CDR2 SYDVKM. The CDR3 extends over 15 amino acids. The CDR3 nucleotides are TGTGCCAGCAGTTCCCCGGGGGGCGTTCAAGATACGCAGTATTTT. Amino acids: CASSSPGGVQDTQYF.

In its sample, this clonotype was seen many times. The gene calls are TRBV30 and TRBJ1-5, with 7 positions matching TRBD1. This CDR3 is 14 amino acids long. In germline, CDR1 is GTSNPN, CDR2 SVGIG (reference sequence). Unmatched junction bases numbered 2, after V lost 2 bases and J lost 1 base. The CDR3 sequence is CAWSLGQSNQPQHF. DNA for the CDR3: TGTGCCTGGAGTCTGGGACAGAGCAATCAGCCCCAGCATTTT.